This TCR beta chain was observed in a study of T cell responses to AZD1222 COVID-19 vaccine. With regard to this clone: Antigen specificity is unknown.

The study, taken as a whole, reports: Without day 14 samples, only post-peak T cell repertoires were studied. Donors were largely white British and mainly female; clonal diversity was possibly underestimated. Just a handful of AZD1222 recipients tested seropositive at baseline.

TCRdb's table, derived via immunoSEQ multiplex PCR, lists solely in-frame clones and lacks some. The top ten hold around a tenth of the sample, which has fewer than 200,000 clones, 88% seen once. CDR1 and CDR2 (germline): ENHRY, SYGVKD. This CDR3 spans 16 amino acids. V lost 0 bases and J 1 base, leaving 13 bases between the germline ends. J is TRBJ2-7 and V is TRBV10-3; no clear D gene. The source is an adult who received the AZD1222 COVID-19 vaccine. The material was peripheral blood, obtained 28 days after the second AZD1222 dose. The CDR3 reads CAISESWGFLSYEQYF. CDR3 bases: TGTGCCATCAGTGAGTCCTGGGGTTTCCTGTCCTACGAGCAGTACTTC.